This passage covers 25 T cell receptor beta chains from one sample sequenced in a study of blood T cell repertoires in COVID-19. The assay was immunoSEQ multiplex PCR, and TCRdb's table has in-frame clones only and misses some. The sample carries roughly 430,000 clones, approximately 91% recorded once. Sequenced material: PBMCs or T cells enriched from blood (not recorded which). The receptors shown here come from a woman between 40 and 55 years old with acute COVID-19.

This sequence joins TRBV4-1 and TRBJ2-5; no clear D. V lost 0 bases, J lost 4 bases, and 12 bases lay in between. The germline CDR1 and CDR2 sequences are MGHRA and YSYEKL. This CDR3 comprises 15 residues. The DNA for the CDR3 is TGCGCCAGCAGCCAAGACCTCGGTTTTGTAGAGACCCAGTACTTC. Amino acid sequence: CASSQDLGFVETQYF.

V usage is TRBV4-2 and J usage is TRBJ1-5; D not resolved. CDR1 and CDR2 (germline): LGHNA, YNFKEQ. V was pared by 1 base and J by 2 bases, with 9 bases between. The CDR3 sequence is 15 residues long. CDR3 region: CASSQGGIGNQPQHF. The CDR3 DNA follows: TGTGCCAGCAGCCAAGGAGGGATCGGCAATCAGCCCCAGCATTTT.

The chain recombines TRBV14 with TRBJ1-2; a weak D match, TRBD1 (5 bases). This CDR3 comprises 14 residues. With 4 bases removed from V and 4 bases from J, the gap between germline ends came to 13 bases. Germline V gives CDR1 SGHDN, CDR2 FVKESK. The CDR3, as DNA: TGTGCCAGCAGCCCCCGGCCGGGGGTCTATGGCTACACCTTC. Protein sequence: CASSPRPGVYGYTF.

The V and J genes are TRBV6-5 and TRBJ2-7; the D gene is possibly TRBD1 (6 bases). This CDR3 contains 14 residues. Germline V lookup: CDR1 MNHEY, CDR2 SVGAGI. Deletions cut 7 bases from V and 3 bases from J, with 16 bases between. The CDR3: CASNPPGQNYEQYF. The CDR3 nucleotides are TGTGCCAGCAACCCACCGGGACAAAACTACGAGCAGTACTTC.

This chain uses TRBV6-5 with TRBJ2-3, with D tentatively TRBD2 (5 bases). Trimming took off 6 bases at V and 5 bases at J, with 12 bases between the two ends. In germline, CDR1 is MNHEY, CDR2 SVGAGI. The CDR3 has 13 amino acids. In nucleotides, the CDR3 is TGTGCCAGCAGGCCTCGAGGGCAAGATACGCAGTATTTT. Encoded protein: CASRPRGQDTQYF.

This chain links TRBV2 with TRBJ2-7; 10 bases are shared with TRBD1. CDR3 length: 14 amino acids. Per germline, CDR1 SNHLY and CDR2 FYNNEI. The ends lost 6 bases at V and 2 bases at J; junction bases unmatched: 4. The CDR3: CASRGTGATYEQYF. The CDR3 DNA follows: TGTGCCAGCAGGGGGACAGGGGCCACCTACGAGCAGTACTTC.

The chain uses TRBV4-1 and TRBJ2-5, with TRBD1 as a possible D gene (5 bases). The length of the CDR3 is 14 residues. V was cut by 0 bases and J by 3 bases, with 8 bases left in between. From germline, CDR1 is MGHRA and CDR2 YSYEKL. The CDR3 loop reads CASSQDPTEETQYF. The CDR3 DNA is TGCGCCAGCAGCCAAGACCCGACAGAAGAGACCCAGTACTTC.

CDR3 in DNA: TGTGCCAGCACTCCGGGACAGACCTATTTACAGGGGCAGTTCTTC. Residues: CASTPGQTYLQGQFF. This chain uses TRBV3-1 (or the pseudogene TRBV3-2) with TRBJ2-1, with 7 bases that match TRBD1. The germline gives CDR1 LGHDT, CDR2 YNNKEL (reference sequence). The CDR3 runs 15 residues. The trim removed 7 bases at V and 12 bases at J, leaving 18 bases unmatched.

The rearrangement joins TRBV7-6 to TRBJ2-5; 14 bases are a match to TRBD2. The CDR3 runs to 18 residues. After removal of 5 bases from V and 7 bases from J, the junction contained 15 bases not matched to a gene. Germline values: CDR1 SGHVS, CDR2 FNYEAQ. The CDR3 region has the DNA TGTGCCAGCAGCGAAATTCCCGGGACTAGCGGGGGAAAAACGACCCAGTACTTC. Its protein is CASSEIPGTSGGKTTQYF.

As for this clone: The sample contains more than one DNA sequence encoding this CDR3. The J gene is TRBJ1-1, the V gene TRBV6-5; D is unclear. The CDR3 is 12 amino acids. Germline loops: CDR1 MNHEY, CDR2 SVGAGI. The V gene lost 7 bases and the J gene lost 4 bases, with 10 bases spanning the gap. The CDR3, as DNA: TGTGCCAGCATGTCGAGGGTCACTGAAGCTTTCTTT. Translating gives CASMSRVTEAFF.

This clone was found once. J is TRBJ2-7 and V is TRBV30; TRBD1 might be the D (6 bases). This CDR3 region has 13 residues. V lost 3 bases to trimming and J lost 9 bases, with 18 bases between them. Per germline, CDR1 GTSNPN and CDR2 SVGIG (reference sequence). The CDR3 spells CAWSSTGTTGQYF. The CDR3 DNA reads TGTGCCTGGAGCAGTACCGGGACAACGGGGCAGTACTTC.

V and J are TRBV5-6 and TRBJ2-5; TRBD2 aligns across 12 bases. The V gene end was trimmed by 4 bases and the J gene end by 1 base; junction bases not matched to a gene: 5. Germline V lookup: CDR1 SGHDT, CDR2 YYEEEE. This CDR3 comprises 16 residues. The CDR3 DNA follows: TGTGCCAGCAGCCCTGGACTAGCGGGGTTCCAAGAGACCCAGTACTTC. It encodes CASSPGLAGFQETQYF.

The chain links TRBV10-3 to TRBJ2-5; D is perhaps TRBD1 (6 bases). CDR3 length: 12 residues. The germline V gene has CDR1 ENHRY and CDR2 SYGVKD. Trimming cost V 4 bases and J 3 bases, with 6 bases left between them. The CDR3 spells CAISGTEETQYF. The CDR3 coding sequence is TGTGCCATCAGTGGGACAGAAGAGACCCAGTACTTC.

This clone occurred a few times. The chain carries TRBV11-2 and TRBJ2-7; D possibly corresponds to TRBD2 (5 bases). Germline loops: CDR1 SGHAT, CDR2 FQNNGV. V lost 3 bases, J lost 7 bases, and 16 bases lay in between. The CDR3 loop spans 14 amino acids. The CDR3 sequence: CASSLVTVREEQYF. In DNA form, the CDR3 reads TGTGCCAGCAGCTTGGTGACTGTAAGGGAGGAGCAGTACTTC.

The J gene is TRBJ2-2, the V gene TRBV6-2 or TRBV6-3; TRBD1 matches 8 bases. The V gene end was trimmed by 6 bases and the J gene end by 6 bases; junction bases not matched to a gene: 9. The germline V gene encodes CDR1 MNHEY and CDR2 SVGEGT. The CDR3 has 15 amino acids. For the CDR3, the DNA is TGTGCCAGCAGCAGACAGGGGTTTATGGCCGGGGAGCTGTTTTTT. It encodes CASSRQGFMAGELFF.

This clone has only a few counts. The rearrangement joins TRBV29-1 to TRBJ2-5; maybe TRBD2 (5 bases). Germline V gene sequence: CDR1 SQVTM, CDR2 ANQGSEA. The CDR3 is 13 residues long. Trimming pared 4 bases from V and 8 bases from J, leaving 17 bases between. Here the CDR3 DNA reads TGCAGCGTTGGAACGGACCCCGGGAAAACCCAGTACTTC. Translating it yields CSVGTDPGKTQYF. Variable domain in full (rest from reference TRBV29-1 and TRBJ2-5): SAVISQKPSRDICQRGTSLTIQCQVDSQVTMMFWYRQQPGQSLTLIATANQGSEATYESGFVIDKFPISRPNLTFSTLTVSNMSPEDSSIYLCSVGTDPGKTQYFGPGTRLLVL.

This chain links TRBV4-2 with TRBJ2-7; D is undetermined. The ends were cut back, 4 bases at V and 3 bases at J, with 13 bases in the middle. There are 14 residues in the CDR3. Germline CDR1 LGHNA, CDR2 YNFKEQ. This chain's CDR3 is CASSRAAADYEQYF. The CDR3 coding sequence is TGTGCCAGCAGCCGAGCTGCGGCAGACTACGAGCAGTACTTC.

The chain recombines TRBV11-2 with TRBJ1-1, with D maybe TRBD1 (6 bases). V lost 5 bases and J 1 base, leaving 14 bases between the germline ends. The CDR3 loop spans 15 amino acids. The V gene's germline CDR1 is SGHAT and CDR2 FQNNGV. CDR3 nucleotides: TGTGCCAGCAGCCAGACGTACAGGGAGAACACTGAAGCTTTCTTT. Protein sequence: CASSQTYRENTEAFF.

The chain combines TRBV2 with TRBJ1-6; D is undetermined. CDR1 is SNHLY and CDR2 is FYNNEI in the germline V gene. This CDR3 region has 15 residues. Trimming took 3 bases from V and 3 from J, leaving 9 bases between them. CDR3 DNA: TGTGCCAGCAGTGACATGGAGATCTATAATTCACCCCTCCACTTT. Its translation is CASSDMEIYNSPLHF.

J is TRBJ1-2 and V is TRBV6-2 or TRBV6-3; 10 nucleotides line up with TRBD1. V was pared by 3 bases and J by 7 bases, with 8 bases of the junction left unmatched. Looked up from germline, CDR1 is MNHEY and CDR2 is SVGEGT. This CDR3 comprises 15 residues. The CDR3 DNA sequence: TGTGCCAGCAGTTATAGAAGACAGGGGGCAGGTGGCTACACCTTC. Amino acid sequence: CASSYRRQGAGGYTF.

Of note for this clone: The same CDR3 is also encoded by other DNA sequences in this sample. The chain combines TRBV2 with TRBJ2-4; D not certain. V gave up 6 bases and J gave up 0 bases, with 6 bases separating them. The V gene's germline CDR1 is SNHLY and CDR2 FYNNEI. The CDR3 loop spans 13 amino acids. The CDR3 here is CASRGLAKNIQYF. In nucleotides, the CDR3 is TGTGCCAGCAGGGGCCTAGCCAAAAACATTCAGTACTTC.

Only a few counts were recorded for this clone. This chain links TRBV9 with TRBJ1-1, with a weak D call TRBD1 (5 bases). The germline V gene encodes CDR1 SGDLS and CDR2 YYNGEE. The CDR3 is made up of 15 amino acids. Deletions cut 0 bases from V and 1 base from J, with 10 bases between. CDR3 amino acids: CASSVVDTGNTEAFF. The CDR3 nucleotides read TGTGCCAGCAGCGTAGTGGACACCGGGAACACTGAAGCTTTCTTT. The entire variable domain, with the rest obtained from reference TRBV9 and TRBJ1-1, is as follows: DSGVTQTPKHLITATGQRVTLRCSPRSGDLSVYWYQQSLDQGLQFLIQYYNGEERAKGNILERFSAQQFPDLHSELNLSSLELGDSALYFCASSVVDTGNTEAFFGQGTRLTVV.

This chain joins TRBV2 and TRBJ2-2; a weak D match, TRBD2 (6 bases). V lost 7 bases to trimming and J lost 4 bases, with 13 bases between them. Per germline, CDR1 SNHLY and CDR2 FYNNEI. The CDR3 extends over 14 amino acids. The CDR3 nucleotides read TGTGCCAGCACCACGTTGGGGGGCACCGGGGAGCTGTTTTTT. Amino acids: CASTTLGGTGELFF.

The chain employs TRBV6-1 and TRBJ2-2; weak D call: TRBD1 (6 bases). The V end lost 2 bases, the J end lost 5 bases, and 12 bases lay between the germline ends. Germline loops: CDR1 MNHNS, CDR2 SASEGT. The CDR3 is made up of 15 amino acids. Here the CDR3 reads CASSEFYRVTGELFF. CDR3 DNA: TGTGCCAGCAGTGAATTTTACAGGGTAACCGGGGAGCTGTTTTTT.

The chain uses TRBV4-1 and TRBJ2-7; TRBD1 matches at 7 bases. The junction had 3 bases not matched to a gene; V was cut back by 1 base and J by 0 bases. The CDR3 is made up of 15 amino acids. Germline V gene lookup returns CDR1 MGHRA and CDR2 YSYEKL. CDR3: CASSQGDRNSYEQYF. CDR3 DNA: TGCGCCAGCAGCCAAGGGGACAGAAACTCCTACGAGCAGTACTTC.